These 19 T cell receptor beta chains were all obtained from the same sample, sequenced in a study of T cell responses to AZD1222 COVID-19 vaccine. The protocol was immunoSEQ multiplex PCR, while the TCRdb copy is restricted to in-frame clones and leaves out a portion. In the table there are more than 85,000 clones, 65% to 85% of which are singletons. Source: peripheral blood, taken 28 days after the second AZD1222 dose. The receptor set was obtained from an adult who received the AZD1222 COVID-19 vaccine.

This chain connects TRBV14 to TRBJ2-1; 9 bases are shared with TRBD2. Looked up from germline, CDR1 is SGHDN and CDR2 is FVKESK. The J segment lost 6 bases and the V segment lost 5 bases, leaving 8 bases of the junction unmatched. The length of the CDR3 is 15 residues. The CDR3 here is CASSEVAGVGNEQFF. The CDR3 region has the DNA TGTGCCAGCAGCGAAGTAGCGGGAGTAGGCAATGAGCAGTTCTTC.

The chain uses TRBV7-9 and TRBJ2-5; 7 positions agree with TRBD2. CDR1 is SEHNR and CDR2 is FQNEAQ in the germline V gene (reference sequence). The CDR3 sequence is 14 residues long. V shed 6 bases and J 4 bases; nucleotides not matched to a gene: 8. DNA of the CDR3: TGTGCCAGCAGTCCCTCGGGACTACGAGAGACCCAGTACTTC. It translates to CASSPSGLRETQYF.

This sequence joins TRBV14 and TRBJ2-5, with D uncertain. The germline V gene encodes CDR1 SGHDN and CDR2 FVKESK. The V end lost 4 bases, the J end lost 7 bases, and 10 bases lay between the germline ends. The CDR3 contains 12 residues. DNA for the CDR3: TGTGCCAGCAGCCTGGGCGAATGGACCCAGTACTTC. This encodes CASSLGEWTQYF. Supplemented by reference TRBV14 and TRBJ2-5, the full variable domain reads EAGVTQFPSHSVIEKGQTVTLRCDPISGHDNLYWYRRVMGKEIKFLLHFVKESKQDESGMPNNRFLAERTGGTYSTLKVQPAELEDSGVYFCASSLGEWTQYFGPGTRLLVL.

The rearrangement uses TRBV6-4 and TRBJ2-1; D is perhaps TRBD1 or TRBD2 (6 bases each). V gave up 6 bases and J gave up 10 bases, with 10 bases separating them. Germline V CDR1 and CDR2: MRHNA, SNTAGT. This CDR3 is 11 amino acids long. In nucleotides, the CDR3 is TGTGCCAGCAGCGGAGGGGGAGAGCAGTTCTTC. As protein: CASSGGGEQFF.

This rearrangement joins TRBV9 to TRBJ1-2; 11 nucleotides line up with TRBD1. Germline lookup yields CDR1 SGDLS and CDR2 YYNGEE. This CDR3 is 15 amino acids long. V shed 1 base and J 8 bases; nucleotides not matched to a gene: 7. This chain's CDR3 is CASSVSGQGANGYTF. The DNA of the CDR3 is TGTGCCAGCAGCGTATCCGGACAGGGGGCGAACGGCTACACCTTC.

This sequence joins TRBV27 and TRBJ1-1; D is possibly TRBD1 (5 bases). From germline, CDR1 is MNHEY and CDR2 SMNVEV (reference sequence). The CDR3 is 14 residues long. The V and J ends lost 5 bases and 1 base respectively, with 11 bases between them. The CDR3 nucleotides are TGTGCCAGCAGTCCCTGGACACCGAACACTGAAGCTTTCTTT. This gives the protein CASSPWTPNTEAFF.

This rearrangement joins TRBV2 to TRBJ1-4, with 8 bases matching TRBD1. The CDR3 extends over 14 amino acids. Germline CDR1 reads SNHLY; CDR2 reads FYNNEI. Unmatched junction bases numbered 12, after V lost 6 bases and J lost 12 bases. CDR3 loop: CASRPDRGRRELFF. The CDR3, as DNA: TGTGCCAGCAGACCCGACAGGGGTCGGAGAGAACTGTTTTTT.

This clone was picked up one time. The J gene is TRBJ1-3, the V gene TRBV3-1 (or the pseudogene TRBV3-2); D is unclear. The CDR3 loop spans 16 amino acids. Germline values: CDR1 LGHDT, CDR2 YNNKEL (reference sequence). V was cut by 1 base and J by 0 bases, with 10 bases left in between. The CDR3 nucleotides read TGTGCCAGCAGCCAAGCCCGACCGAACTCTGGAAACACCATATATTTT. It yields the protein CASSQARPNSGNTIYF.

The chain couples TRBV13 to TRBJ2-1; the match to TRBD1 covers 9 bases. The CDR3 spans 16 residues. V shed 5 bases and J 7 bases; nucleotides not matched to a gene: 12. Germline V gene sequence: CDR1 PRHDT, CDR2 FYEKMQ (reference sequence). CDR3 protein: CASSATYGTGRNEQFF. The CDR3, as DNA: TGTGCCAGCAGCGCTACCTACGGGACAGGGCGGAATGAGCAGTTCTTC. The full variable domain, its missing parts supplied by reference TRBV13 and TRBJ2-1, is AAGVIQSPRHLIKEKRETATLKCYPIPRHDTVYWYQQGPGQDPQFLISFYEKMQSDKGSIPDRFSAQQFSDYHSELNMSSLELGDSALYFCASSATYGTGRNEQFFGPGTRLTVL.

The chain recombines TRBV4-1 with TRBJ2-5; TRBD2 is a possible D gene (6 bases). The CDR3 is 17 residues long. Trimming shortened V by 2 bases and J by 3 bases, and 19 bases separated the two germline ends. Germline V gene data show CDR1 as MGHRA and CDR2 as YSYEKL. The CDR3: CASSQSGSRVAEETQYF. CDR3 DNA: TGCGCCAGCAGCCAATCAGGATCGCGGGTAGCGGAAGAGACCCAGTACTTC.

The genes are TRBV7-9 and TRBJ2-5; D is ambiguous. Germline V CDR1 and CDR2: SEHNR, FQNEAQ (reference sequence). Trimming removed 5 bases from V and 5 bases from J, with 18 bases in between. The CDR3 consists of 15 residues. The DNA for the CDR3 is TGTGCCAGCAGCCTAAGACTCGGCCTCAACGAGACCCAGTACTTC. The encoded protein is CASSLRLGLNETQYF. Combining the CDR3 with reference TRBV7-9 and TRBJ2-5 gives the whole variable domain DTGVSQNPRHKITKRGQNVTFRCDPISEHNRLYWYRQTLGQGPEFLTYFQNEAQLEKSRLLSDRFSAERPKGSFSTLEIQRTEQGDSAMYLCASSLRLGLNETQYFGPGTRLLVL.

The CDR3 region has the DNA TGTGCCAGTAGTATAGATGTGGGGTACTATGGCTACACCTTC. This sequence encodes CASSIDVGYYGYTF. The chain uses TRBV19 and TRBJ1-2, with D uncertain. This CDR3 comprises 14 residues. The germline V and J ends were trimmed by 0 bases and 3 bases, with 8 bases remaining between them. Germline V lookup: CDR1 LNHDA, CDR2 SQIVND (reference sequence).

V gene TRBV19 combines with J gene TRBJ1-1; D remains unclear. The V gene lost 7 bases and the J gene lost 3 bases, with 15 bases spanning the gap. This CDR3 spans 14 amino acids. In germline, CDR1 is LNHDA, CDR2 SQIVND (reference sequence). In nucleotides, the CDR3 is TGTGCCAGTAACACCGAACAGAGGGACACTGAAGCTTTCTTT. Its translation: CASNTEQRDTEAFF.

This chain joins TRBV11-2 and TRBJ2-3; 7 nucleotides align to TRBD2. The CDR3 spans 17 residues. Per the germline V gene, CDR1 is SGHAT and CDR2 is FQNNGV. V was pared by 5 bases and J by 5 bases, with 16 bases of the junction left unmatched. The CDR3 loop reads CASSPLRQAGAGDTQYF. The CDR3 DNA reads TGTGCCAGCAGCCCTCTACGGCAGGCGGGAGCAGGAGATACGCAGTATTTT. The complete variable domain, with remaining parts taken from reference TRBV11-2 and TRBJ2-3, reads EAGVAQSPRYKIIEKRQSVAFWCNPISGHATLYWYQQILGQGPKLLIQFQNNGVVDDSQLPKDRFSAERLKGVDSTLKIQPAKLEDSAVYLCASSPLRQAGAGDTQYFGPGTRLTVL.

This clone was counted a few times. The CDR3 bases are TGTGCCAGCTCACCAGCGGGAGCCCCCTACGAGCAGTACTTC. Its protein is CASSPAGAPYEQYF. The genes are TRBV18 and TRBJ2-7, with TRBD2 identical over 7 bases. Looked up from germline, CDR1 is KGHSH and CDR2 is LQKENI. The CDR3 totals 14 residues. Trimming took 2 bases from V and 2 from J; bases not matched to a gene: 3.

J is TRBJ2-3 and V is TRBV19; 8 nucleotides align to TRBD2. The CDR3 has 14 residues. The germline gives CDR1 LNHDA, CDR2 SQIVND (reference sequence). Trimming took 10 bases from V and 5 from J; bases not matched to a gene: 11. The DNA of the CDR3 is TGTGCCACCCAGTCCAGCGGGAGAGGAGATACGCAGTATTTT. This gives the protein CATQSSGRGDTQYF.

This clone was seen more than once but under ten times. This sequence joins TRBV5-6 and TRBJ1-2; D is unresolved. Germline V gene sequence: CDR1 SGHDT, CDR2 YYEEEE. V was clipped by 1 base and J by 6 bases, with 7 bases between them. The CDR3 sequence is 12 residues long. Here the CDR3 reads CASSLLSDGYTF. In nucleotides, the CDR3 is TGTGCCAGCAGCTTGCTCTCAGATGGCTACACCTTC.

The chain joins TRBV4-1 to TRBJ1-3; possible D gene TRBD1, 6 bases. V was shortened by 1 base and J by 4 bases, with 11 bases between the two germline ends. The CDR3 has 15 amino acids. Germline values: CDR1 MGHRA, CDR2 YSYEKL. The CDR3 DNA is TGCGCCAGCAGCCAAGCACAGGGCGTGGGAAACACCATATATTTT. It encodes CASSQAQGVGNTIYF.

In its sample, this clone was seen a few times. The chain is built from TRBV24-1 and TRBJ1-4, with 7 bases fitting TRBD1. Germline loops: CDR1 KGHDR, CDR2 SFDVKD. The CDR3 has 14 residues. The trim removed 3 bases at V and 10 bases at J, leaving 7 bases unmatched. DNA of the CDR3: TGTGCCACCAGTGATCGACAGGGCGGTACAAAACTGTTTTTT. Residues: CATSDRQGGTKLFF.